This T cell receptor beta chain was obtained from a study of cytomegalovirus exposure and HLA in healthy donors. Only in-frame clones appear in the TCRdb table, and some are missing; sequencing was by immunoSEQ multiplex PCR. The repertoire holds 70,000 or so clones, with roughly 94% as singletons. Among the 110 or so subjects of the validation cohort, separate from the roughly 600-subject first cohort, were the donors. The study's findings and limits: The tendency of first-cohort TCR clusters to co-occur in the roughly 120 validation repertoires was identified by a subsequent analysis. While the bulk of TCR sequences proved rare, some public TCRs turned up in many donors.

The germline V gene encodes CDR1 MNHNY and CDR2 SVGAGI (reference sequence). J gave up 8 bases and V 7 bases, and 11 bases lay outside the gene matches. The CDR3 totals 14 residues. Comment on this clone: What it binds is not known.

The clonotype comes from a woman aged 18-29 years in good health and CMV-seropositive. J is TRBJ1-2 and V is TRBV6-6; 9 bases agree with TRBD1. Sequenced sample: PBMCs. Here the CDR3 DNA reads TGTGCCAGCATTCAGGGACAGGGAAGGCTCGGCTACACCTTC. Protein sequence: CASIQGQGRLGYTF.